This TCR beta chain was retrieved from a study of cytomegalovirus exposure and HLA in healthy donors. Across the study: The approximately 120 validation repertoires were produced on the same platform as the 670 or so repertoires of the first cohort. This was reported in a later analysis.

V dropped 1 base and J dropped 3 bases, with 7 bases sitting between them. The CDR3 sequence is 13 residues long. In germline, CDR1 is SGHTA, CDR2 FQGNSA. This table comes from immunoSEQ multiplex PCR, and its TCRdb copy is limited to in-frame clones, with some not included. The sample lists some 98,000 clones, roughly 87% seen once, with over 6% in the top ten. This clone was picked up one time. Antigen: not known. General study findings and limits: Testing in vitro showed a few CMV-associated chains specific for CMV antigens. Many donors shared some public TCRs, even though most TCR sequences were rare. Listed as cytomegalovirus-associated were 150 to 200 TCR beta chains.

Sequenced sample: PBMCs. The TCR comes from a man between 18 and 35 years old in good health and CMV-seropositive. The chain combines TRBV7-2 with TRBJ2-7; D is unresolved. In DNA form, the CDR3 reads TGTGCCAGCAGCTTAGAAGCAGGCTACGAGCAGTACTTC. Translating it yields CASSLEAGYEQYF.